The 24 T cell receptor beta chains below come from one sample, sequenced in a study of CD8 T cells in ankylosing spondylitis. Using its own MiXCR run on the 5' RACE reads, TCRdb lists one record per CDR3 protein. The sample includes 150,000 to 200,000 distinct CDR3 sequences, 10% to 15% of them seen just once. Sequencing input: blood, either unsorted or a sorted T cell fraction (not recorded which). The receptors here all came from a female donor with ankylosing spondylitis or in good health (not recorded which).

This clonotype was detected many times. The rearrangement uses TRBV7-8 and TRBJ2-5; 9 bases fit TRBD2. Germline V CDR1 and CDR2: SGHVS, FQNEAQ. This CDR3 comprises 16 residues. The trim removed 4 bases at V and 1 base at J, leaving 7 bases unmatched. The CDR3 region is CASSSLAGQIQETQYF. The DNA for the CDR3 is TGTGCCAGCAGCTCCCTAGCGGGACAAATCCAAGAGACCCAGTACTTC.

The CDR3 spells CSVVAHTGELFF. CDR3 bases: TGCAGCGTTGTTGCCCACACCGGGGAGCTGTTTTTT. The genes are TRBV29-1 and TRBJ2-2; D not resolved. V lost 4 bases and J 3 bases, leaving 6 bases between the germline ends. From germline, CDR1 is SQVTM and CDR2 ANQGSEA. This CDR3 spans 12 amino acids.

This clonotype was counted between two and nine times. The chain employs TRBV5-6 and TRBJ1-1, with TRBD1 matching 9 bases. Germline assignment: CDR1 SGHDT and CDR2 YYEEEE. The CDR3 is 12 residues long. Trimming took 4 bases from V and 11 from J; bases not matched to a gene: 6. The DNA for the CDR3 is TGTGCCAGCAGCCCCGGGACAGGGCTCGCTTTCTTT. It translates to CASSPGTGLAFF.

Ten or more counts support this clonotype. V usage is TRBV12-3 or TRBV12-4 and J usage is TRBJ1-1; D unclear. The CDR3 length is 14 residues. The V end lost 3 bases, the J end lost 0 bases, and 8 bases lay between the germline ends. CDR3 coding DNA: TGTGCCAGCAGTTTTTCAGGAGTGAACACTGAAGCTTTCTTT. The encoded protein is CASSFSGVNTEAFF.

This clonotype was seen a handful of times. The chain uses TRBV12-3 or TRBV12-4 and TRBJ2-1, with a possible D match to TRBD2 (6 bases). V was trimmed by 7 bases and J by 7 bases, leaving 14 bases between them. The CDR3 is 13 amino acids. Written as DNA, the CDR3 is TGTGCCAGCAAGGCAGCCGGACTAAATGAGCAGTTCTTC. Translating gives CASKAAGLNEQFF.

This clonotype occurred once. The chain has TRBV4-2 and TRBJ1-4; D not certain. V lost 4 bases and J 2 bases, leaving 8 bases between the germline ends. Looked up from germline, CDR1 is LGHNA and CDR2 is YNFKEQ. The CDR3 covers 14 residues. CDR3 coding DNA: TGTGCCAGCAGCCTCCCGGGGACTAATGAAAAACTGTTTTTT. Its protein product is CASSLPGTNEKLFF.

This clonotype was observed a few times. The V and J genes are TRBV5-6 and TRBJ2-5, with 8 bases fitting TRBD1. The CDR3 is made up of 16 amino acids. The V gene end was trimmed by 2 bases and the J gene end by 2 bases; junction bases not matched to a gene: 8. Germline CDR1 reads SGHDT; CDR2 reads YYEEEE. The CDR3 reads CASSFPGTGAQETQYF. DNA of the CDR3: TGTGCCAGCAGCTTTCCCGGGACAGGAGCGCAAGAGACCCAGTACTTC.

This clonotype was recorded many times. The chain combines TRBV20-1 with TRBJ1-2, with 7 bases lining up with TRBD1. CDR3 length equals 14 residues. Germline loops: CDR1 DFQATT, CDR2 SNEGSKA (reference sequence). After removal of 1 base from V and 5 bases from J, the junction contained 7 bases not matched to a gene. CDR3 sequence (DNA): TGCAGTGCTAGAGCGGACAGGTGGGATTATGGCTACACCTTC. Translating it yields CSARADRWDYGYTF.

V usage is TRBV6-1 and J usage is TRBJ2-5; no clear D. The V gene's germline CDR1 is MNHNS and CDR2 SASEGT. Trimming removed 2 bases at V and 5 bases at J, with 12 bases between. This CDR3 comprises 14 residues. The CDR3 DNA sequence: TGTGCCAGCAGTGAAACGTGGGCCGTGGAGACCCAGTACTTC. Its protein product is CASSETWAVETQYF.

This clonotype has at least ten counts. V and J are TRBV5-1 and TRBJ2-1, with 14 positions matching TRBD2. Germline V gene data show CDR1 as SGHRS and CDR2 as YFSETQ. J lost 4 bases, V lost 7 bases, and 7 bases had no gene match. CDR3 length: 16 amino acids. CDR3: CASVPGLAGAYNEQFF. In DNA, the CDR3 is TGCGCCAGCGTGCCGGGACTAGCGGGAGCTTACAATGAGCAGTTCTTC.

Ten or more counts support this clonotype. V gene TRBV5-1 combines with J gene TRBJ2-2, with 9 bases identical to TRBD1. Germline CDR1 SGHRS, CDR2 YFSETQ. The CDR3 loop spans 16 amino acids. J gave up 2 bases and V 4 bases, and 6 bases lay outside the gene matches. The CDR3 region is CASSASGQGNTGELFF. DNA for the CDR3: TGCGCCAGCAGCGCCTCGGGACAGGGAAACACCGGGGAGCTGTTTTTT.

Worth noting for this clonotype: Just one base apart from a much larger clone, this may be a read error. V and J are TRBV7-9 and TRBJ1-2; D might be TRBD1 (5 bases). The V end was cut by 7 bases, the J end by 5 bases, with 14 bases between. CDR1 SEHNR and CDR2 FQNEAQ come from the germline V gene (reference sequence). This CDR3 has 13 residues. The CDR3 DNA follows: TGTGCCAGCACCCCACTAGGGGTTTATGGCTACACCTTC. It is translated as CASTPLGVYGYTF.

The V call is TRBV20-1, the J call TRBJ2-3; D possibly matches TRBD1 or TRBD2 (6 bases each). From germline, CDR1 is DFQATT and CDR2 SNEGSKA (reference sequence). V lost 8 bases to trimming and J lost 0 bases, with 12 bases between them. The CDR3 has 13 amino acids. The CDR3 DNA sequence: TGCAGTACGCCGGGGGCTAGCACAGATACGCAGTATTTT. Translating gives CSTPGASTDTQYF.

This clonotype was seen many times. The gene calls are TRBV5-1 and TRBJ1-5; D gene unclear. Germline lookup yields CDR1 SGHRS and CDR2 YFSETQ. This CDR3 has 14 residues. V lost 4 bases and J lost 5, with 13 bases in between. CDR3 nucleotides: TGCGCCAGCAGCCCCATAGGCAGCGATCAGCCCCAGCATTTT. Translation gives CASSPIGSDQPQHF.

This clonotype was observed at least ten times. The genes are TRBV28 and TRBJ1-3; D might be TRBD1 (5 bases). The CDR3 is made up of 13 amino acids. Between the trimmed V and J ends, which lost 7 bases and 0 bases, there was a span of 7 bases. Germline V gives CDR1 MDHEN, CDR2 SYDVKM. As DNA, the CDR3 is TGTGCCAGCAACGGGGGCTCTGGAAACACCATATATTTT. Protein: CASNGGSGNTIYF.

The chain uses TRBV3-1 and TRBJ2-7; D not certain. Germline V gene sequence: CDR1 LGHDT, CDR2 YNNKEL (reference sequence). The CDR3 length is 16 residues. Trimming pared 0 bases from V and 0 bases from J, leaving 12 bases between. The CDR3: CASSQDLGLSSYEQYF. CDR3 coding DNA: TGTGCCAGCAGCCAAGATCTCGGGCTGTCCTCCTACGAGCAGTACTTC.

At least ten counts were recorded for this clonotype. The chain carries TRBV4-2 and TRBJ2-7; D may correspond to TRBD1 or TRBD2 (5 bases each). The CDR3 loop spans 17 amino acids. The V gene's germline CDR1 is LGHNA and CDR2 YNFKEQ. The V and J ends lost 3 bases and 0 bases respectively, with 18 bases between them. The chain's CDR3 is CASSQFTGQLSSYEQYF. The DNA of the CDR3 is TGTGCCAGCAGCCAGTTTACGGGGCAGCTCAGCTCCTACGAGCAGTACTTC.

This clonotype was found many times. The chain carries TRBV11-1 and TRBJ2-1, with unresolved D. The CDR3 length is 12 residues. In germline, CDR1 is SGHAT, CDR2 FQDESV (reference sequence). V lost 1 base and J lost 6, with 4 bases in between. The CDR3 reads CASSLGFNEQFF. CDR3 DNA: TGTGCCAGCAGCTTAGGTTTCAATGAGCAGTTCTTC.

For this clonotype: No conserved phenylalanine or tryptophan ends this CDR3, so it is likely a read error. The chain recombines TRBV20-1 with TRBJ2-1, with 9 bases fitting TRBD1. This CDR3 comprises 15 residues. Germline V gene data show CDR1 as DFQATT and CDR2 as SNEGSKA (reference sequence). Unmatched junction bases numbered 6, after V lost 2 bases and J lost 4 bases. The DNA of the CDR3 is TGCAGTGCTAGACCCGGGACAGGGTTATACAATGAGCAGTTCTAC. This sequence encodes CSARPGTGLYNEQFY.

This clonotype has at least ten counts. The chain combines TRBV12-3 or TRBV12-4 with TRBJ1-5; the D gene is possibly TRBD1 (5 bases). This CDR3 spans 13 amino acids. Trimming left V 1 base short and J 11 bases short, with 12 bases between. The CDR3 DNA follows: TGTGCCAGCAGTTTAGGCGGCCAGGGTACCCAGCATTTT. It translates to CASSLGGQGTQHF.

This clonotype was observed many times. This sequence joins TRBV12-3 or TRBV12-4 and TRBJ2-3, with 8 bases fitting TRBD2. After removal of 3 bases from V and 9 bases from J, the junction contained 11 bases not matched to a gene. This CDR3 is 15 amino acids long. CDR3 sequence: CASSFRLAGGETQYF. The CDR3 DNA reads as TGTGCCAGCAGTTTCAGGCTAGCGGGCGGTGAGACGCAGTATTTT.

At least ten counts were recorded for this clonotype. V gene TRBV5-6 combines with J gene TRBJ2-1; the D call may be TRBD1 or TRBD2 (6 bases each). Germline values: CDR1 SGHDT, CDR2 YYEEEE. This CDR3 region has 15 residues. Trimming cost V 4 bases and J 7 bases, with 18 bases left between them. The CDR3 bases are TGTGCCAGCAGCCTGTTGGGGGGCGCGGGTAATGAGCAGTTCTTC. Translated: CASSLLGGAGNEQFF.

This clonotype was seen at least ten times. The rearrangement uses TRBV7-2 and TRBJ2-6, with a possible D match to TRBD1 (5 bases). From germline, CDR1 is SGHTA and CDR2 FQGNSA. This CDR3 contains 15 residues. V gave up 5 bases and J gave up 4 bases, with 12 bases separating them. The CDR3: CASSPARQGANVLTF. In DNA, the CDR3 is TGTGCCAGCAGCCCGGCACGACAGGGGGCCAACGTCCTGACTTTC.

At least ten counts were recorded for this clonotype. This chain uses TRBV29-1 with TRBJ1-4; D may be TRBD1 (6 bases). In germline, CDR1 is SQVTM, CDR2 ANQGSEA. This CDR3 contains 16 residues. Trimming pared 0 bases from V and 5 bases from J, leaving 16 bases between. As DNA, the CDR3 is TGCAGCGTTGAAGACCCCCGAGGAGGGGGAAATGAAAAACTGTTTTTT. It encodes CSVEDPRGGGNEKLFF.